A selection of T cell receptor beta chains follows, all from one sample in a study of shared clonotypes between healthy human individuals. TCRdb's copy holds only in-frame clones and misses some; the assay was immunoSEQ multiplex PCR. Of some 1,600,000 clones in the sample, 98% were seen once. Sequenced sample: naive CD4+ T cells sorted from blood. All receptors derive from a man younger than 40 in good health. Both conserved end residues are part of each CDR3. The D gene is left open where the match is weak. Clone size is shown for a subset of rows, as once, few, many or a class of expanded clone.

size	V	D	J	CDR3	DNA
-	TRBV11-3	TRBD2	TRBJ2-3	CASSSQTQLAGVLDTQYF	TGTGCCAGCAGCTCCCAAACCCAACTAGCGGGAGTATTAGATACGCAGTATTTT
-	TRBV18	TRBD1	TRBJ2-7	CASSFGTGGLGEQYF	TGTGCCAGCTCCTTCGGGACAGGGGGCCTAGGCGAGCAGTACTTC
-	TRBV2	-	TRBJ1-1	CASSEWENTEAFF	TGTGCCAGCAGTGAGTGGGAGAACACTGAAGCTTTCTTT
-	TRBV20-1	-	TRBJ2-5	CSARGGETQYF	TGCAGTGCTAGAGGGGGTGAGACCCAGTACTTC
-	TRBV5-1	TRBD1	TRBJ2-7	CASSPLTGDYEQYF	TGCGCCAGCAGCCCCCTGACAGGGGACTACGAGCAGTACTTC
-	TRBV7-2	-	TRBJ2-1	CASSLESSYNEQFF	TGTGCCAGCAGCTTGGAAAGCTCCTACAATGAGCAGTTCTTC
-	TRBV27	TRBD1	TRBJ2-7	CASSPTPPRQGAGYEQYF	TGTGCCAGCAGTCCCACCCCTCCCCGACAGGGGGCAGGCTACGAGCAGTACTTC
-	TRBV29-1	TRBD2	TRBJ2-1	CSAELAAISYNEQFF	TGCAGCGCTGAACTAGCGGCGATCTCCTACAATGAGCAGTTCTTC
-	TRBV28	-	TRBJ2-7	CASSPETTAPYEQYF	TGTGCCAGCAGTCCTGAAACGACAGCCCCCTACGAGCAGTACTTC
once	TRBV7-2	-	TRBJ1-1	CASSAWRGNTEAFF	TGTGCCAGCAGCGCATGGCGGGGTAACACTGAAGCTTTCTTT
-	TRBV18	TRBD2	TRBJ2-4	CASSPERGRDIQYF	TGTGCCAGCTCACCTGAGCGGGGACGGGACATTCAGTACTTC
-	TRBV6-1	-	TRBJ1-5	CASREPRPPQPQHF	TGTGCCAGCAGAGAACCAAGGCCCCCTCAGCCCCAGCATTTT
-	TRBV25-1	-	TRBJ2-7	CASRSRFEQYF	TGTGCCAGCAGGTCTAGGTTCGAGCAGTACTTC
-	TRBV14	TRBD2	TRBJ2-1	CASSLRTDRLADEQFF	TGTGCCAGCAGCCTTAGGACCGATAGACTAGCCGATGAGCAGTTCTTC
-	TRBV2	-	TRBJ2-7	CASSEEGVVDEQYF	TGTGCCAGCAGTGAGGAGGGAGTGGTAGACGAGCAGTACTTC
-	TRBV11-2	-	TRBJ2-5	CASRYVGSETQYF	TGTGCCAGCAGATACGTCGGGTCAGAGACCCAGTACTTC
once	TRBV2	-	TRBJ1-4	CASKPGRTNEKLFF	TGTGCCAGCAAGCCAGGGAGAACTAATGAAAAACTGTTTTTT
-	TRBV15	TRBD2	TRBJ2-3	CATSRPSGSTDTQYF	TGTGCCACCAGCAGGCCTAGCGGGAGTACAGATACGCAGTATTTT
-	TRBV5-6	TRBD1	TRBJ2-3	CASSAGTEGTDTQYF	TGTGCCAGCAGCGCAGGGACAGAGGGCACAGATACGCAGTATTTT
-	TRBV10-3	-	TRBJ1-5	CAISGQTNQPQHF	TGTGCCATCAGTGGACAGACCAATCAGCCCCAGCATTTT
-	TRBV7-9	-	TRBJ2-3	CASSSSGADTQYF	TGTGCCAGCAGCAGCTCTGGGGCGGATACGCAGTATTTT
-	TRBV2	TRBD1	TRBJ1-4	CASSVDRGNEKLFF	TGTGCCAGCAGTGTAGACAGGGGGAATGAAAAACTGTTTTTT
-	TRBV7-9	TRBD2	TRBJ2-7	CASSQKAGGEAYEQYF	TGTGCCAGCAGCCAAAAAGCGGGAGGGGAAGCCTACGAGCAGTACTTC
-	TRBV28	TRBD1	TRBJ1-2	CASTVARGLWNYGYTF	TGTGCCAGCACTGTGGCGAGGGGGCTCTGGAACTATGGCTACACCTTC
-	TRBV5-1	TRBD2	TRBJ2-2	CASSLGPGLGDTGELFF	TGCGCCAGCAGCTTGGGACCGGGACTAGGAGACACCGGGGAGCTGTTTTTT